This T cell receptor beta chain was obtained from a study of T cell changes during pregnancy in multiple sclerosis. Profiling relied on immunoSEQ multiplex PCR, and the TCRdb table lists in-frame clones only, not all of them. The table records approximately 74,000 clones, around 94% of them present only once. V was cut by 7 bases and J by 2 bases, with 23 bases left in between. The CDR3 consists of 17 residues. Germline V gene lookup returns CDR1 MGHDK and CDR2 SYGVNS. The rearrangement links TRBV25-1 to TRBJ2-5; tentatively, D is TRBD1 (5 bases). The TCR was taken from a female donor with multiple sclerosis, enrolled in a pregnancy study. The sequencing here drew on peripheral blood, taken before pregnancy. CDR3 coding DNA: TGTGCCAGCACCCCCATGGGGCAGGGAACGAATCAAGAGACCCAGTACTTC. Translating gives CASTPMGQGTNQETQYF.